What follows are 24 T cell receptor beta chains derived from one specimen sequenced in a study of response to subunit inactivated influenza vaccine. A single record per CDR3 protein comes from TCRdb applying MiXCR to the RT-PCR reads. The top ten hold 10% of the sample, which has 550,000 to 650,000 distinct CDR3 sequences, about 12% seen once. Sequences were derived from PBMCs from blood, sampled on the day of vaccination. The receptors shown here come from a man aged 50 or older who received an inactivated influenza vaccine.

This clonotype was counted ten times or more. The J gene is TRBJ2-3, the V gene TRBV10-3, with 12 bases matching TRBD2. V lost 6 bases to trimming and J lost 3 bases; unmatched junction nucleotides: 10. Per the germline V gene, CDR1 is ENHRY and CDR2 is SYGVKD. This CDR3 comprises 17 residues. CDR3 residues: CAIRPMASGGETDTQYF. The CDR3 DNA reads TGTGCCATCAGGCCAATGGCTAGCGGGGGGGAGACAGATACGCAGTATTTT.

The chain recombines TRBV6-5 with TRBJ2-1, with a weak D call TRBD2 (6 bases). V lost 4 bases and J 5 bases, leaving 15 bases between the germline ends. CDR1 MNHEY and CDR2 SVGAGI come from the germline V gene. This CDR3 region has 15 residues. The CDR3 here is CASSSYLGGHNEQFF. The CDR3 region has the DNA TGTGCCAGCAGTTCCTACCTCGGGGGACACAATGAGCAGTTCTTC.

In its sample, this clonotype was seen a few times. J is TRBJ1-5 and V is TRBV4-3, with D unresolved. This CDR3 comprises 15 residues. Between the trimmed V and J ends, which lost 0 bases and 1 base, there was a span of 7 bases. Germline CDR1 and CDR2: LGHNA and YSLEER. The CDR3 sequence is CASSQEPRSNQPQHF. The CDR3, as DNA: TGCGCCAGCAGCCAAGAACCAAGGAGCAATCAGCCCCAGCATTTT.

This clonotype occurred a few times. The rearrangement joins TRBV27 to TRBJ2-1; D perhaps matches TRBD1 (5 bases). The V gene lost 3 bases and the J gene lost 0 bases, with 15 bases spanning the gap. The CDR3 length is 17 residues. The germline gives CDR1 MNHEY, CDR2 SMNVEV (reference sequence). This chain's CDR3 is CASSFLRQTSSYNEQFF. DNA of the CDR3: TGTGCCAGCAGTTTTCTAAGACAGACGAGCTCCTACAATGAGCAGTTCTTC.

This chain connects TRBV20-1 to TRBJ2-7; D call uncertain. The CDR3 sequence is 11 residues long. Germline lookup yields CDR1 DFQATT and CDR2 SNEGSKA (reference sequence). With 5 bases removed from V and 4 bases from J, the gap between germline ends came to 9 bases. The CDR3 spells CSAGLIYEQYF. DNA of the CDR3: TGCAGTGCTGGGCTGATTTACGAGCAGTACTTC.

The rearrangement links TRBV20-1 to TRBJ2-5, with 11 bases lining up with TRBD2. CDR1 and CDR2 (germline): DFQATT, SNEGSKA (reference sequence). Trimming cost V 6 bases and J 5 bases; bases outside gene matches: 11. This CDR3 has 15 residues. CDR3 sequence: CSAILSGRVGETQYF. CDR3 nucleotides: TGCAGTGCAATTCTTAGCGGGAGGGTTGGGGAGACCCAGTACTTC.

This clonotype was counted at least ten times. This chain links TRBV20-1 with TRBJ2-5, with 7 bases identical to TRBD2. V trimming: 0 bases; J trimming: 1 base; junction bases outside the gene matches: 2. Germline V gene sequence: CDR1 DFQATT, CDR2 SNEGSKA (reference sequence). CDR3 length: 14 residues. The CDR3 region is CSARDWGGQETQYF. The CDR3, as DNA: TGCAGTGCTAGAGATTGGGGGGGCCAAGAGACCCAGTACTTC.

In this sample, this clonotype turned up many times. This chain links TRBV9 with TRBJ2-7, with 10 bases lining up with TRBD2. V lost 3 bases, J lost 2 bases, and 5 bases stayed unmatched. The germline V gene encodes CDR1 SGDLS and CDR2 YYNGEE. The CDR3 has 15 residues. The CDR3 protein is CASSEAGTSAYEQYF. The CDR3, as DNA: TGTGCCAGCAGCGAGGCCGGGACTAGCGCCTACGAGCAGTACTTC.

This clonotype was observed at least ten times. This rearrangement joins TRBV20-1 to TRBJ1-6; tentative D call: TRBD1 (6 bases). In germline, CDR1 is DFQATT, CDR2 SNEGSKA (reference sequence). Trimming took 5 bases from V and 3 from J, leaving 11 bases between them. The CDR3 is 14 residues long. DNA for the CDR3: TGCAGTGCTTTTACAGGGAGCTATAATTCACCCCTCCACTTT. This sequence encodes CSAFTGSYNSPLHF.

This chain uses TRBV5-6 with TRBJ2-3; D is possibly TRBD1 or TRBD2 (6 bases each). CDR1 and CDR2 from the germline V gene are SGHDT and YYEEEE. The CDR3 loop spans 16 amino acids. The V end was cut by 2 bases, the J end by 3 bases, with 16 bases between. Here the CDR3 DNA reads TGTGCCAGCAGCTTCCGGGGGCGGCGTGGGACAGATACGCAGTATTTT. Amino acid sequence: CASSFRGRRGTDTQYF.

This clonotype has only a few counts. The chain combines TRBV20-1 with TRBJ2-7; 12 bases align to TRBD2. The germline V gene encodes CDR1 DFQATT and CDR2 SNEGSKA (reference sequence). CDR3 size: 14 residues. Losses at the gene ends were 5 bases for V and 12 bases for J; bases not matched to a gene: 14. CDR3 bases: TGCAGTGCTCTAGCGGGAGGGCCTAAGGATTTGCGGTACTTC. This translates into CSALAGGPKDLRYF.

Many counts were recorded for this clonotype. A junction end diverges from the germline sequence, so it may reflect a read error. V gene TRBV12-3 or TRBV12-4 combines with J gene TRBJ2-4; tentative D call: TRBD2 (6 bases). The CDR3 covers 11 residues. CDR3 region: CASSSLAAGNF. The CDR3 DNA is TGTGCCAGCAGTTCGCTAGCTGCGGGGAACTTC.

This clonotype was seen only a few times. The V and J genes are TRBV6-1 and TRBJ2-3; TRBD2 might be the D (6 bases). CDR3 length: 14 amino acids. V shed 5 bases and J shed 2 bases, with 11 bases lying between them. CDR1 is MNHNS, CDR2 SASEGT, per germline. The CDR3 sequence is CASSKGTDTDTQYF. CDR3 coding DNA: TGTGCCAGCAGTAAAGGGACTGACACAGATACGCAGTATTTT.

The V call is TRBV10-3, the J call TRBJ2-1; 7 bases agree with TRBD2. Germline values: CDR1 ENHRY, CDR2 SYGVKD. Trimming took 5 bases from V and 9 from J; bases not matched to a gene: 7. The CDR3 has 13 residues. The CDR3 DNA is TGTGCCATCAGTTGGGACCGCGGGGGTGAGCAGTTCTTC. Translation: CAISWDRGGEQFF.

J is TRBJ2-1 and V is TRBV11-2, with 9 bases matching TRBD2. Germline V gene lookup returns CDR1 SGHAT and CDR2 FQNNGV. This CDR3 comprises 15 residues. J lost 2 bases, V lost 4 bases, and 3 bases had no gene match. The CDR3 coding sequence is TGTGCCAGCAGCTGGGGGACTAGCCCCTACAATGAGCAGTTCTTC. The encoded protein is CASSWGTSPYNEQFF.

The table lists this clonotype with a few counts. The chain couples TRBV28 to TRBJ2-3; TRBD2 matches at 8 bases. The V gene's germline CDR1 is MDHEN and CDR2 SYDVKM. V shed 7 bases and J 3 bases; nucleotides not matched to a gene: 12. This CDR3 comprises 16 residues. The CDR3 loop is CASIPGGHDLTDTQYF. CDR3 DNA: TGTGCCAGCATTCCGGGGGGGCACGATTTAACAGATACGCAGTATTTT.

There are many counts of this clonotype. The J gene is TRBJ1-1, the V gene TRBV29-1; D gene uncertain. V shed 0 bases and J shed 3 bases, with 8 bases lying between them. CDR1 is SQVTM and CDR2 is ANQGSEA in the germline V gene. CDR3 length equals 13 residues. The CDR3 loop is CSVEDWMDTEAFF. As DNA, the CDR3 is TGCAGCGTTGAAGACTGGATGGACACTGAAGCTTTCTTT. The full variable domain, completed using reference TRBV29-1 and TRBJ1-1, is SAVISQKPSRDICQRGTSLTIQCQVDSQVTMMFWYRQQPGQSLTLIATANQGSEATYESGFVIDKFPISRPNLTFSTLTVSNMSPEDSSIYLCSVEDWMDTEAFFGQGTRLTVV.

To note about this clonotype: The conserved closing phenylalanine or tryptophan is absent in this CDR3, likely reflecting a read error. The V call is TRBV10-3, the J call TRBJ2-1; 8 bases map to TRBD2. Losses at the gene ends were 0 bases for V and 0 bases for J; bases not matched to a gene: 1. From germline, CDR1 is ENHRY and CDR2 SYGVKD. CDR3 length: 16 residues. CDR3 coding DNA: TGTGCCATCAGTGAGTCTAGCGGGGTCTCCTACAATGAGCAGTTCTCC. It is translated as CAISESSGVSYNEQFS.

This clonotype has ten or more counts. V usage is TRBV11-2 and J usage is TRBJ2-3; D possibly corresponds to TRBD2 (6 bases). This CDR3 spans 18 amino acids. V was trimmed by 4 bases and J by 7 bases, leaving 27 bases between them. CDR1 is SGHAT and CDR2 is FQNNGV in the germline V gene. The CDR3 loop is CASSSTGRLEFVVNTQYF. CDR3 in DNA: TGTGCCAGCAGCTCTACTGGCAGACTAGAGTTCGTGGTGAATACGCAGTATTTT.

The V call is TRBV24-1, the J call TRBJ1-1, with D hard to call. Germline V lookup: CDR1 KGHDR, CDR2 SFDVKD. The CDR3 covers 11 residues. V lost 11 bases to trimming and J lost 8 bases, with 14 bases between them. Here the CDR3 reads CAIRNGGEAFF. As DNA, the CDR3 is TGTGCCATTCGTAACGGAGGGGAAGCTTTCTTT.

This chain links TRBV4-3 with TRBJ2-7; 8 bases line up with TRBD2. V lost 1 base and J lost 3; bases outside the gene matches: 11. Germline V gene data show CDR1 as LGHNA and CDR2 as YSLEER. The CDR3 extends over 17 amino acids. In DNA, the CDR3 is TGCGCCAGCAGCCAAGGGGCGGCTAGCGGGTCCTTCTACGAGCAGTACTTC. It codes for CASSQGAASGSFYEQYF.

The sample holds many counts of this clonotype. The chain recombines TRBV5-1 with TRBJ2-5; 10 positions agree with TRBD1. Germline V CDR1 and CDR2: SGHRS, YFSETQ. V gave up 2 bases and J gave up 2 bases; unmatched junction bases: 15. This CDR3 region has 19 residues. CDR3 residues: CASSLAPGTGVRSQETQYF. The CDR3 DNA reads as TGCGCCAGCAGCTTAGCCCCCGGGACAGGGGTTAGGTCTCAAGAGACCCAGTACTTC.

This clonotype was observed a few times. The CDR3 loop is CALREGGEQYF. CDR3 sequence (DNA): TGTGCCTTACGGGAGGGAGGCGAGCAGTACTTC. The chain recombines TRBV30 with TRBJ2-7, with TRBD2 matching 8 bases. Germline assignment: CDR1 GTSNPN and CDR2 SVGIG (reference sequence). The CDR3 spans 11 residues. After removal of 7 bases from V and 6 bases from J, the junction contained 5 bases not matched to a gene.

This rearrangement joins TRBV6-5 to TRBJ2-1, with 8 bases matching TRBD2. There are 17 residues in the CDR3. V was clipped by 0 bases and J by 1 base; unmatched bases: 5. CDR1 and CDR2 (germline): MNHEY, SVGAGI. As DNA, the CDR3 is TGTGCCAGCAGTTACTCGAGAACTAGCGGTTCCTACAATGAGCAGTTCTTC. This encodes CASSYSRTSGSYNEQFF.